This TCR beta chain was observed in a study of shared clonotypes between healthy human individuals. Study results and caveats: Shared across a few donors were around 5% of the naive CD4 clonotypes. Clonotype sharing among donors, it was expected, would be affected by sequencing depth.

At the deep level, the assay was run. Generated by immunoSEQ multiplex PCR, the TCRdb table keeps only in-frame clones and is missing some. The table shows millions of clones, with more than 80% occurring only once. Comment on this clone: Its antigen is unknown.

Input material: naive CD4+ T cells sorted from blood. Sample subset: CD45RA+ positively selected. The receptor was isolated from a young man in good health.

CDR3 protein: CASSLPGNRAQYF. CDR3 DNA: TGTGCCAGCAGCTTACCAGGGAATAGGGCCCAGTACTTC. The genes are TRBV5-6 and TRBJ2-5; the D gene is possibly TRBD1 (5 bases). V lost 2 bases to trimming and J lost 9 bases, with 14 bases between them. Germline V lookup: CDR1 SGHDT, CDR2 YYEEEE. This CDR3 contains 13 residues.